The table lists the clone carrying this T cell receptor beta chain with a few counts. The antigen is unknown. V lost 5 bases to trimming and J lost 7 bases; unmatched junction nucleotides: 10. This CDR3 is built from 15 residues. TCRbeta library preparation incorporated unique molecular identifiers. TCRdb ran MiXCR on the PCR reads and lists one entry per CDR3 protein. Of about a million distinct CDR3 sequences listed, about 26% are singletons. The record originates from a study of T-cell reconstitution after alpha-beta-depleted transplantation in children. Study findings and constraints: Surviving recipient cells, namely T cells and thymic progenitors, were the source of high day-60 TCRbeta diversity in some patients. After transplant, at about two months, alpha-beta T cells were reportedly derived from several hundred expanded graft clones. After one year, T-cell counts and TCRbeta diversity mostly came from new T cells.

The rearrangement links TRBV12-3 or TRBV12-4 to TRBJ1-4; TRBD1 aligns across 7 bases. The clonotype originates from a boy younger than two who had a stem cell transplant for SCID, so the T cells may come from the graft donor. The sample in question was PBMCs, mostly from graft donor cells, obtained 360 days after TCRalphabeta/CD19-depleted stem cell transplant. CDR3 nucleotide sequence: TGTGCCAGCAGTCTGGGTGCAGGGGGAGGTGAAAAACTGTTTTTT. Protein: CASSLGAGGGEKLFF.